These 28 T cell receptor beta chains came from one sample sequenced in a study of T cells expressing NK-cell markers. TCRdb reprocessed the 5' RACE reads, keeping one entry per CDR3 protein, no DNA. This sample carries about 380,000 distinct CDR3 sequences, with 4% to 6.5% going to the ten biggest clones. The sample was blood T cells: a sorted CD56 or NKG2C T cell subset, CD4+ or CD8+ T cells, or bulk PBMC T cells (not recorded which). The receptors stem from a man aged 18-70 years in good health.

CDR3 region: CSVGEDRGPYEQYF. The chain joins TRBV29-1 to TRBJ2-7; absent DNA, TCRdb's TRBD1 call cannot be checked. The CDR3 runs 14 residues. Germline V gene lookup returns CDR1 SQVTM and CDR2 ANQGSEA.

The rearrangement joins TRBV20-1 to TRBJ1-2; with no DNA, the TCRdb D assignment of TRBD1 cannot be verified. This CDR3 spans 14 amino acids. Per the germline V gene, CDR1 is DFQATT and CDR2 is SNEGSKA (reference sequence). This chain's CDR3 is CSAYSKGQGYGYTF.

The chain joins TRBV10-3 to TRBJ1-1; TCRdb outputs TRBD1, but without DNA this stays unchecked. Germline V gene data show CDR1 as ENHRY and CDR2 as SYGVKD. The CDR3 is 14 amino acids. This chain's CDR3 is CAISSDRGNTEAFF.

CDR3 loop: CASSPSVGGVLTF. The chain joins TRBV28 to TRBJ2-6; TCRdb's D call, TRBD1, is unchecked because there is no DNA. CDR3 size: 13 residues. From germline, CDR1 is MDHEN and CDR2 SYDVKM.

V and J are TRBV30 and TRBJ1-1; TCRdb gives TRBD1 as the D gene, but with no DNA this cannot be confirmed. CDR1 is GTSNPN and CDR2 is SVGIG in the germline V gene (reference sequence). This CDR3 comprises 14 residues. CDR3 residues: CAWSVRAGRTEAFF.

The chain links TRBV18 to TRBJ1-5. The germline V gene has CDR1 KGHSH and CDR2 LQKENI. The CDR3 length is 14 residues. CDR3 amino acids: CASSPRQGNQPQHF. Complete variable domain (other parts from reference TRBV18 and TRBJ1-5): NAGVMQNPRHLVRRRGQEARLRCSPMKGHSHVYWYRQLPEEGLKFMVYLQKENIIDESGMPKERFSAEFPKEGPSILRIQQVVRGDSAAYFCASSPRQGNQPQHFGDGTRLSIL.

The V call is TRBV5-1, the J call TRBJ2-6; lacking DNA, the TRBD1 call made by TCRdb goes unchecked. The CDR3 length is 15 residues. Germline CDR1 SGHRS, CDR2 YFSETQ. The chain's CDR3 is CASSVGTPGANVLTF.

The chain combines TRBV5-1 with TRBJ2-6; with no DNA, the TCRdb D assignment of TRBD1 cannot be verified. This CDR3 spans 18 amino acids. CDR1 and CDR2 from the germline V gene are SGHRS and YFSETQ. This chain's CDR3 is CASSLRTVSSSGANVLTF.

The V gene is TRBV12-3 or TRBV12-4, the J gene TRBJ2-5. This CDR3 is built from 14 residues. The CDR3 sequence: CASSLETGRKTQYF.

The rearrangement joins TRBV15 to TRBJ2-3; checking the TCRdb D call of TRBD2 is not possible without DNA. The V gene's germline CDR1 is LNHNV and CDR2 YYDKDF (reference sequence). The CDR3 covers 18 residues. The CDR3 sequence: CATRKSGGPPRSQDTQYF.

The V gene is TRBV25-1, the J gene TRBJ2-5; there is no DNA to check the TCRdb D call of TRBD2. The CDR3 runs 19 residues. Germline V gene data show CDR1 as MGHDK and CDR2 as SYGVNS. The CDR3: CASSEPGLAGSPSQETQYF.

The chain combines TRBV5-1 with TRBJ2-3; the TCRdb call, TRBD1, lacks DNA for checking. The CDR3 loop spans 17 amino acids. Germline CDR1 reads SGHRS; CDR2 reads YFSETQ. CDR3 sequence reads: CASSLAGATGGGDTQYF.

The rearrangement joins TRBV6-1 to TRBJ1-6. Germline V gives CDR1 MNHNS, CDR2 SASEGT. The CDR3 has 16 residues. This chain's CDR3 is CASSEVGGMSNSPLHF.

This chain joins TRBV29-1 and TRBJ2-1; TCRdb selects TRBD1, and the lack of DNA leaves this call unchecked. The CDR3 covers 16 residues. Per the germline V gene, CDR1 is SQVTM and CDR2 is ANQGSEA. The CDR3 region is CSALTTGAGKYNEQFF.

The chain links TRBV2 to TRBJ1-1; with no DNA, the TCRdb D assignment of TRBD1 cannot be verified. This CDR3 spans 13 amino acids. The germline V gene has CDR1 SNHLY and CDR2 FYNNEI. The CDR3 protein is CASDRQRNTEAFF.

This chain uses TRBV11-3 with TRBJ2-7; TCRdb lists TRBD2, though no DNA is available to test this call. The CDR3 spans 13 residues. The V gene's germline CDR1 is SGHNT and CDR2 YENEEA. The CDR3 here is CASSLGEDYEQYF.

V gene TRBV2 combines with J gene TRBJ1-3. The length of the CDR3 is 14 residues. Per the germline V gene, CDR1 is SNHLY and CDR2 is FYNNEI. The chain's CDR3 is CASSREGSGNTIYF.

The V call is TRBV5-1, the J call TRBJ2-3; as DNA is missing, the TRBD2 call by TCRdb cannot be tested. This CDR3 has 15 amino acids. In germline, CDR1 is SGHRS, CDR2 YFSETQ. The CDR3 loop is CASSLAGGFTDTQYF. The complete variable domain, with remaining parts taken from reference TRBV5-1 and TRBJ2-3, reads KAGVTQTPRYLIKTRGQQVTLSCSPISGHRSVSWYQQTPGQGLQFLFEYFSETQRNKGNFPGRFSGRQFSNSRSEMNVSTLELGDSALYLCASSLAGGFTDTQYFGPGTRLTVL.

The V and J genes are TRBV20-1 and TRBJ1-1. The CDR3 has 16 residues. Germline V gene sequence: CDR1 DFQATT, CDR2 SNEGSKA (reference sequence). This CDR3 is CSARDVPTTGNTEAFF.

This rearrangement joins TRBV5-1 to TRBJ2-3; absent DNA, TCRdb's TRBD1 call cannot be checked. The germline V gene encodes CDR1 SGHRS and CDR2 YFSETQ. CDR3 length: 14 amino acids. This CDR3 reads CASAAGAATDTQYF.

V is TRBV6-1 and J is TRBJ1-6; TCRdb lists TRBD1, though no DNA is available to test this call. Germline CDR1 and CDR2: MNHNS and SASEGT. The length of the CDR3 is 15 residues. This CDR3 reads CASSGTGGYNSPLHF.

V is TRBV18 and J is TRBJ2-1; TCRdb proposes TRBD1, but this gene call is untestable without DNA. The CDR3 is 15 amino acids. CDR1 and CDR2 (germline): KGHSH, LQKENI. CDR3 protein: CASSPPLSTGNEQFF.

The chain employs TRBV4-2 and TRBJ2-1; TCRdb lists TRBD1, though no DNA is available to test this call. The CDR3 extends over 17 amino acids. Germline V lookup: CDR1 LGHNA, CDR2 YNFKEQ. The CDR3 region is CASSQGQGAPSYNEQFF.

CDR3 amino acids: CAISGEGTVETQYF. This chain uses TRBV10-3 with TRBJ2-5; TCRdb selects TRBD1, and the lack of DNA leaves this call unchecked. The CDR3 is made up of 14 amino acids. CDR1 and CDR2 (germline): ENHRY, SYGVKD.

The J gene is TRBJ2-1, the V gene TRBV7-9; TCRdb designates TRBD1, a call that cannot be tested without DNA. CDR3 length: 16 amino acids. Germline CDR1 SEHNR, CDR2 FQNEAQ (reference sequence). Here the CDR3 reads CASSLGQGAPYNEQFF.

The chain links TRBV20-1 to TRBJ2-7; TCRdb's D call of TRBD1 is untestable without DNA. CDR1 DFQATT and CDR2 SNEGSKA come from the germline V gene (reference sequence). This CDR3 has 15 residues. The CDR3 is CSARTGMTGIYEQYF.

V gene TRBV11-3 combines with J gene TRBJ1-4; no DNA is available, so the TRBD1 call from TCRdb remains unchecked. Germline CDR1 is SGHNT and CDR2 is YENEEA. The CDR3 is 15 amino acids. This CDR3 is CASSLTGATNEKLFF. Supplemented by reference TRBV11-3 and TRBJ1-4, the full variable domain reads EAGVVQSPRYKIIEKKQPVAFWCNPISGHNTLYWYLQNLGQGPELLIRYENEEAVDDSQLPKDRFSAERLKGVDSTLKIQPAELGDSAVYLCASSLTGATNEKLFFGSGTQLSVL.

The chain carries TRBV19 and TRBJ2-2. This CDR3 is 12 amino acids long. CDR1 is LNHDA and CDR2 is SQIVND in the germline V gene (reference sequence). The CDR3 sequence: CASSRYTGELFF. Drawing the rest from reference TRBV19 and TRBJ2-2, the complete variable domain is DGGITQSPKYLFRKEGQNVTLSCEQNLNHDAMYWYRQDPGQGLRLIYYSQIVNDFQKGDIAEGYSVSREKKESFPLTVTSAQKNPTAFYLCASSRYTGELFFGEGSRLTVL.